This T cell receptor (beta chain) was recovered during a study of post-analysis software for immune sequencing data. Background on the study: Relapsing-remitting, secondary progressive and progressive-relapsing multiple sclerosis courses were included. Study results and limitations: A handful of TRBV segments, including TRBV5-6, TRBV5-1 and TRBV20-1, were more frequent in patients than controls. In multiple sclerosis, normalized Chao1 diversity was significantly below that of controls.

Unique molecular identifiers tagged the TCR beta cDNA libraries. Researchers reported roughly 510,000 cDNA molecules coming from about 1 to 10 million T cells. TCRdb re-derived calls from the PCR reads in MiXCR, one entry per CDR3 protein. Of 350,000 to 500,000 distinct CDR3 sequences listed, less than 40% are singletons. Per germline, CDR1 SGHVS and CDR2 FNYEAQ. CDR3 length: 17 residues. Deletions cut 1 base from V and 3 bases from J, with 18 bases between. This clonotype appeared a few times. Its antigen is not identified. The receptor comes from a girl aged 2-10 years with multiple sclerosis. The specimen sequenced was blood. J is TRBJ1-2 and V is TRBV7-6; D is perhaps TRBD1 (6 bases). CDR3 residues: CASSLDEQGRGYYGYTF. The DNA of the CDR3 is TGTGCCAGCAGCTTAGACGAACAGGGTCGGGGTTACTATGGCTACACCTTC.